This T cell receptor beta chain was sequenced in a study of shared clonotypes between healthy human individuals. Germline V lookup: CDR1 MNHEY, CDR2 SVGAGI. CDR3 size: 14 residues. Trimming cost V 4 bases and J 0 bases, with 9 bases left between them. Study donors comprised healthy, HIV-negative adults devoid of recent acute infection or vaccination. Every one of the donors was a Caucasian adult that lived in Nashville, Tennessee. Every subset had its genomic DNA shared out evenly among several immunoSEQ plates. The authors loaded around 190 ng DNA, 30,000 to 35,000 T cell genomes, into sorted-subset replicate PCRs. Only in-frame clones appear in the TCRdb table, and some are missing; sequencing was by immunoSEQ multiplex PCR. The sample records about 1.5 million clones, approximately 98% being singletons.

The material sequenced was naive CD4+ T cells sorted from blood. The sample's subset: CD45RA+ positively selected. The rearrangement links TRBV6-5 to TRBJ1-1, with D perhaps TRBD1 (6 bases). The clonotype was recovered from a man aged 25-45 years in good health. CDR3 DNA: TGTGCCAGCAGTTGGGACACCCTGAACACTGAAGCTTTCTTT. Translated: CASSWDTLNTEAFF.